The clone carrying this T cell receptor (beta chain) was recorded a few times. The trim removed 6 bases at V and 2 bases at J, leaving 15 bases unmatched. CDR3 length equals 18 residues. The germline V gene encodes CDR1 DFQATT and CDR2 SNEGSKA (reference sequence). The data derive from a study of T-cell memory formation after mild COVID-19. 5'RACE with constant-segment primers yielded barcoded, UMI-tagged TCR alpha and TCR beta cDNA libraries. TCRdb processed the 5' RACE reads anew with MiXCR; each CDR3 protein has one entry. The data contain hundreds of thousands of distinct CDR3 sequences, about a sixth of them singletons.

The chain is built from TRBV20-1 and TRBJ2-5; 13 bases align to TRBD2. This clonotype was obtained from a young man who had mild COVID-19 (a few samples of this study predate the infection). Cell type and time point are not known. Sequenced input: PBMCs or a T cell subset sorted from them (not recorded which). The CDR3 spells CSALSGTSGIPIQETQYF. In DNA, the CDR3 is TGCAGTGCCTTATCCGGGACTAGCGGGATTCCCATACAAGAGACCCAGTACTTC.